This entry describes one T cell receptor (beta chain). Data came from immunoSEQ multiplex PCR; TCRdb stores just in-frame clones and leaves some out. The table has about 430,000 clones, 90% seen once; the top ten hold roughly an eighth. Treatment meaning: around 19 received Ad26.COV2.S at low or high dose, single or two shots; roughly five received placebo; per-sample allocation not given. Vaccine and placebo recipients were sampled on day 63 after the first injection. In Boston, an adult donor aged 18-55 years took part. This entry comes from a study of Ad26.COV2.S vaccination and SARS-CoV-2 variants. The V end was cut by 5 bases, the J end by 1 base, with 8 bases between. Germline V gene sequence: CDR1 MNHEY, CDR2 SVGAGI. The CDR3 runs 13 residues.

The material sequenced was peripheral blood, taken in a trial of Ad26.COV2.S vaccine versus placebo. The chain has TRBV6-5 and TRBJ1-1; D is uncertain. The receptor was isolated from a person aged 18-60 years who received the Ad26.COV2.S COVID-19 vaccine or a placebo. The CDR3 loop is CASSPNGNTEAFF. Written as DNA, the CDR3 is TGTGCCAGCAGTCCCAACGGGAACACTGAAGCTTTCTTT.